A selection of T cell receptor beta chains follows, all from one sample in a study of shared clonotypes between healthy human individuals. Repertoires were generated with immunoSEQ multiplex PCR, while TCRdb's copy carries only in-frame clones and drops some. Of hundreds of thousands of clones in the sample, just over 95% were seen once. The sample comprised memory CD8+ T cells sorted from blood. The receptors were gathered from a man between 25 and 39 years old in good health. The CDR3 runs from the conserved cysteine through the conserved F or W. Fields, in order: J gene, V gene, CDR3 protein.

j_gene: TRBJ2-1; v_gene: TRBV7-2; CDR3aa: CASSSNELAGNYNEQFF
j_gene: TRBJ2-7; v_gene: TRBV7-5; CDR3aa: CARSRPGLANEQYF
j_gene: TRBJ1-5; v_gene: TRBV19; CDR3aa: CASSWGTGGGSQPQHF
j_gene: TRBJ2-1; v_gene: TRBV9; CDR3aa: CASSVAPQGGNEQFF
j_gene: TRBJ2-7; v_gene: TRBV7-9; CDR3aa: CASSPGTAPYEQYF
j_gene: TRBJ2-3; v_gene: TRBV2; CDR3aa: CASKHSGLRTDTQYF
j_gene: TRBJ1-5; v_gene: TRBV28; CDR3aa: CASIIALQPQHF
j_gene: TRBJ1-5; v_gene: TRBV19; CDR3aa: CASSIVSYQPQHF
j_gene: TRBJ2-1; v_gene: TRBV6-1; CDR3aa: CASSEIVAASGGWDEQFF
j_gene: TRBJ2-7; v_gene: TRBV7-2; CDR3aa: CASSPRLWIETYEQYF
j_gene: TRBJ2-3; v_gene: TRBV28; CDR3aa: CASSRTAGSTDTQYF
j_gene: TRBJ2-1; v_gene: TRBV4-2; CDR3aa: CASSQEQHYNEQFF
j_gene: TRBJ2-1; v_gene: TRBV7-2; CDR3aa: CASSLGLAGGNEQFF
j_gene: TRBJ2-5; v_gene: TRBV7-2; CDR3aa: CASSLPRDAPQETQYF
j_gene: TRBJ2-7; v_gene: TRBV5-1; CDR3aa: CASSLQTSTGGVYEQYF
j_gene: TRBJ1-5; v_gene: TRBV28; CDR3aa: CASSRRLLDSNQPQHF
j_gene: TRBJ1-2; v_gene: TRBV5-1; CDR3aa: CASSFTGLGYTF
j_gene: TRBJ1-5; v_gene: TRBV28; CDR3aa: CASSSSAQPQHF
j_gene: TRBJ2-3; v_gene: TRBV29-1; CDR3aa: CSVEGGSTDTQYF
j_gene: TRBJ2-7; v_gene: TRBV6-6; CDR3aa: CASSFETLANSYEQYF
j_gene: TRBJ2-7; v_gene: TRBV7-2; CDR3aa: CASSLVQAGYEQYF
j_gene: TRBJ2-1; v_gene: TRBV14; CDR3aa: CASSQDGGTYNEQFF
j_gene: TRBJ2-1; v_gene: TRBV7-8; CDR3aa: CASSLDPHEQFF
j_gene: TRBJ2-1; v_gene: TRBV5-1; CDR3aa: CASSLGQVYNEQFF